The 27 T cell receptor beta chains given below trace back to one sample, sequenced in a study of blood T cell repertoires in COVID-19. Produced via immunoSEQ multiplex PCR; TCRdb's table is partial and in-frame only. The data contain 65,000 to 70,000 clones, 86% of them singletons. The sequenced sample was peripheral blood. These TCRs come from a man aged 40-49 years with COVID-19, enrolled during active disease.

The rearrangement links TRBV28 to TRBJ2-1; 8 bases are a match to TRBD2. From germline, CDR1 is MDHEN and CDR2 SYDVKM. The CDR3 is 15 amino acids. V dropped 2 bases and J dropped 8; count of bases not matched to a gene: 8. For the CDR3, the DNA is TGTGCCAGCAGTTTAGTATCCGGGGGGGCCTATGAGCAGTTCTTC. Residues: CASSLVSGGAYEQFF.

The chain is built from TRBV2 and TRBJ2-1, with D perhaps matching TRBD1 (5 bases). This CDR3 comprises 13 residues. Trimming took off 6 bases at V and 1 base at J, with 7 bases between the two ends. The germline CDR1 and CDR2 sequences are SNHLY and FYNNEI. Here the CDR3 reads CASRGDSYNEQFF. The CDR3 coding sequence is TGTGCCAGCAGAGGGGATTCCTACAATGAGCAGTTCTTC.

J is TRBJ2-1 and V is TRBV29-1, with D tentatively TRBD1 (6 bases). The V gene's germline CDR1 is SQVTM and CDR2 ANQGSEA. V was pared by 3 bases and J by 2 bases, with 17 bases between. CDR3 length: 16 residues. The CDR3 DNA reads as TGCAGCGTTGAGGTGCTGGGACACGGACCCTACAATGAGCAGTTCTTC. It translates to CSVEVLGHGPYNEQFF.

This clone was seen only once. CDR3 DNA sequence: TGTGCCAGCAGCCCTGGACAGGGAGGAGCAACTAATGAAAAACTGTTTTTT. This codes for CASSPGQGGATNEKLFF. The gene calls are TRBV6-2 or TRBV6-3 and TRBJ1-4, with TRBD1 matching over 8 bases. V shed 6 bases and J 0 bases; nucleotides not matched to a gene: 9. Germline-derived CDR1 and CDR2 are MNHEY and SVGEGT. CDR3 length: 17 residues.

The J gene is TRBJ2-5, the V gene TRBV30, with a possible D match to TRBD2 (6 bases). CDR3 length: 12 residues. Germline V gene lookup returns CDR1 GTSNPN and CDR2 SVGIG (reference sequence). The ends were cut back, 2 bases at V and 4 bases at J, with 8 bases in the middle. CDR3 residues: CAWSSGGETQYF. CDR3 nucleotides: TGTGCCTGGAGTTCCGGGGGAGAGACCCAGTACTTC.

The sample holds a few counts of this clone. The chain carries TRBV19 and TRBJ2-1; D remains ambiguous. The CDR3 runs 14 residues. Trimming shortened V by 3 bases and J by 3 bases, and 9 bases separated the two germline ends. Germline loops: CDR1 LNHDA, CDR2 SQIVND (reference sequence). CDR3 in DNA: TGTGCCAGTAGTATTGTGGCTAGCTACAATGAGCAGTTCTTC. It specifies CASSIVASYNEQFF.

The chain uses TRBV18 and TRBJ1-6; 10 bases agree with TRBD1. The CDR3 is 15 residues long. V was pared by 2 bases and J by 9 bases, with 4 bases of the junction left unmatched. Germline CDR1 KGHSH, CDR2 LQKENI. The CDR3 nucleotides read TGTGCCAGCTCACCAGCGGGACAGGGGACTTCACCCCTCCACTTT. Protein product: CASSPAGQGTSPLHF.

The J gene is TRBJ2-3, the V gene TRBV7-6; the match to TRBD2 covers 10 bases. This CDR3 spans 18 amino acids. Germline V CDR1 and CDR2: SGHVS, FNYEAQ. J was trimmed by 1 base and V by 0 bases; bases with no gene match: 7. The CDR3, as DNA: TGTGCCAGCAGCTTAGCCCCTCAAGCGGGGGGGGGCACAGATACGCAGTATTTT. Its protein is CASSLAPQAGGGTDTQYF.

Of note for this clone: This sequence may be a read error, since a much larger clone differs from it by one base. Here the CDR3 DNA reads TGTGCCAGCAGCTTAGGACTGGACAATGAGCAGTTCTTC. This translates into CASSLGLDNEQFF. The chain combines TRBV7-9 with TRBJ2-1; D gene uncertain. Trimming removed 1 base at V and 5 bases at J, with 6 bases between. Germline-derived CDR1 and CDR2 are SEHNR and FQNEAQ (reference sequence). The CDR3 contains 13 residues.

The genes are TRBV10-3 and TRBJ1-1; D gene ambiguous. The length of the CDR3 is 11 residues. V was trimmed by 8 bases and J by 5 bases, leaving 9 bases between them. Germline V CDR1 and CDR2: ENHRY, SYGVKD. CDR3 protein: CAISDQTEAFF. CDR3 coding DNA: TGTGCCATCTCAGATCAGACTGAAGCTTTCTTT.

The chain is built from TRBV3-1 (or the pseudogene TRBV3-2) and TRBJ1-6, with D possibly being TRBD1 (5 bases). V was shortened by 2 bases and J by 0 bases, with 20 bases between the two germline ends. Germline V gene lookup returns CDR1 LGHDT and CDR2 YNNKEL (reference sequence). There are 20 residues in the CDR3. CDR3 DNA: TGTGCCAGCAGCCAAATCGGGGGGGACTGGAGGCACTCCTATAATTCACCCCTCCACTTT. Its translation: CASSQIGGDWRHSYNSPLHF.

The V call is TRBV5-1, the J call TRBJ1-2; 7 positions match TRBD1. V trimming: 4 bases; J trimming: 3 bases; junction bases outside the gene matches: 6. This CDR3 contains 14 residues. Germline V gene sequence: CDR1 SGHRS, CDR2 YFSETQ. The CDR3 region is CASSPGQVHYGYTF. The CDR3 DNA is TGCGCCAGCAGCCCCGGACAGGTTCACTATGGCTACACCTTC.

This sequence joins TRBV6-6 and TRBJ2-4; TRBD2 is a possible D gene (5 bases). CDR3 length equals 15 residues. Trimming cost V 5 bases and J 4 bases, with 15 bases left between them. In germline, CDR1 is MNHNY, CDR2 SVGAGI (reference sequence). CDR3 sequence (DNA): TGTGCCAGCAGTGACCCGGAGGACGAGAAAAACATTCAGTACTTC. This sequence encodes CASSDPEDEKNIQYF.

The chain recombines TRBV5-1 with TRBJ1-1, with a possible D match to TRBD1 (6 bases). This CDR3 comprises 12 residues. Trimming shortened V by 5 bases and J by 8 bases, and 13 bases separated the two germline ends. Germline-derived CDR1 and CDR2 are SGHRS and YFSETQ. CDR3 DNA sequence: TGCGCCAGCAGTAATCCAACAGGGGAAGCTTTCTTT. As protein: CASSNPTGEAFF.

The chain links TRBV5-1 to TRBJ1-3; 11 positions agree with TRBD1. The germline gives CDR1 SGHRS, CDR2 YFSETQ. The CDR3 is made up of 14 amino acids. The V segment lost 4 bases and the J segment 8 bases; nucleotides outside the gene matches: 5. The CDR3 DNA sequence: TGCGCCAGCAGCCGGGACAGGGGGACGGACACCATATATTTT. Amino acid sequence: CASSRDRGTDTIYF.

This sequence joins TRBV5-6 and TRBJ1-2; 12 nucleotides align to TRBD1. The CDR3 has 17 residues. J was trimmed by 5 bases and V by 4 bases; bases with no gene match: 12. Germline CDR1 is SGHDT and CDR2 is YYEEEE. The CDR3 loop is CASSPARDRGRGYGYTF. The CDR3 DNA is TGTGCCAGCAGCCCTGCCCGGGACAGGGGGCGCGGTTATGGCTACACCTTC.

The rearrangement joins TRBV6-5 to TRBJ2-4; D is unclear. Trimming shortened V by 5 bases and J by 5 bases, and 10 bases separated the two germline ends. CDR1 MNHEY and CDR2 SVGAGI come from the germline V gene. The CDR3 sequence is 13 residues long. CDR3 in DNA: TGTGCCAGCAGTCCCCAATTTGAAAACATTCAGTACTTC. This codes for CASSPQFENIQYF.

The V call is TRBV19, the J call TRBJ2-7, with a weak D call TRBD2 (6 bases). From germline, CDR1 is LNHDA and CDR2 SQIVND (reference sequence). V was shortened by 1 base and J by 6 bases, with 16 bases between the two germline ends. CDR3 size: 15 residues. The CDR3 bases are TGTGCCAGTAGTATAGGCGGGACGGGCGGGCTCGAGCAGTACTTC. Amino acids: CASSIGGTGGLEQYF.

The rearrangement uses TRBV3-1 (or the pseudogene TRBV3-2) and TRBJ2-3; weak D call: TRBD2 (6 bases). V was trimmed by 0 bases and J by 5 bases, leaving 12 bases between them. In germline, CDR1 is LGHDT, CDR2 YNNKEL (reference sequence). The CDR3 loop spans 15 amino acids. CDR3 DNA sequence: TGTGCCAGCAGCCAAGATAGGGTGCGGGGAGATACGCAGTATTTT. This encodes CASSQDRVRGDTQYF.

The chain has TRBV5-4 and TRBJ2-7, with a tentative D call TRBD2 (5 bases). The CDR3 spans 13 residues. V lost 3 bases and J lost 4, with 11 bases in between. The germline V gene has CDR1 SGHNT and CDR2 YYREEE (reference sequence). CDR3 coding DNA: TGTGCCAGCAGCTCCCAAGCGGTGTACGAGCAGTACTTC. Amino acid sequence: CASSSQAVYEQYF.

The rearrangement uses TRBV20-1 and TRBJ2-1, with no clear D. CDR1 is DFQATT, CDR2 SNEGSKA, per germline (reference sequence). This CDR3 has 11 residues. V lost 6 bases and J lost 7, with 10 bases in between. The CDR3 loop reads CSAIGGNEQFF. For the CDR3, the DNA is TGCAGTGCCATCGGTGGTAATGAGCAGTTCTTC.

This clone turned up a few times. V gene TRBV5-1 combines with J gene TRBJ2-7; D call uncertain. Trimming pared 0 bases from V and 5 bases from J, leaving 6 bases between. In germline, CDR1 is SGHRS, CDR2 YFSETQ. CDR3 length: 12 amino acids. CDR3 sequence reads: CASSLGVNEQYF. DNA for the CDR3: TGCGCCAGCAGCTTGGGAGTTAACGAGCAGTACTTC.

This chain uses TRBV19 with TRBJ1-1; TRBD1 matches 7 bases. This CDR3 region has 12 residues. V lost 3 bases and J lost 10; bases outside the gene matches: 5. CDR1 is LNHDA, CDR2 SQIVND, per germline (reference sequence). The DNA for the CDR3 is TGTGCCAGTAGTATGCGACAGGGTACAGCTTTCTTT. This sequence encodes CASSMRQGTAFF. Using reference TRBV19 and TRBJ1-1 for the parts outside the CDR3, the full variable domain is DGGITQSPKYLFRKEGQNVTLSCEQNLNHDAMYWYRQDPGQGLRLIYYSQIVNDFQKGDIAEGYSVSREKKESFPLTVTSAQKNPTAFYLCASSMRQGTAFFGQGTRLTVV.

This clone was found a few times. The chain uses TRBV6-2 or TRBV6-3 and TRBJ1-6; D remains unclear. This CDR3 comprises 12 residues. V shed 2 bases and J shed 9 bases, with 5 bases lying between them. Looked up from germline, CDR1 is MNHEY and CDR2 is SVGEGT. CDR3 coding DNA: TGTGCCAGCAGTTACACTAGTTCACCCCTCCACTTT. It codes for CASSYTSSPLHF.

This clone was found once. V gene TRBV6-5 combines with J gene TRBJ2-3, with TRBD2 matching 9 bases. CDR1 and CDR2 from the germline V gene are MNHEY and SVGAGI. This CDR3 region has 15 residues. V lost 6 bases and J lost 2; bases outside the gene matches: 6. CDR3 loop: CASSTSGSYTDTQYF. The CDR3 DNA is TGTGCCAGCAGCACTAGCGGGTCCTACACAGATACGCAGTATTTT.

The chain is built from TRBV19 and TRBJ1-1; D may be TRBD1 (5 bases). This CDR3 has 14 amino acids. Trimming took 7 bases from V and 6 from J, leaving 18 bases between them. Germline V gene data show CDR1 as LNHDA and CDR2 as SQIVND (reference sequence). CDR3 residues: CASTDVRGEAEAFF. CDR3 sequence (DNA): TGTGCCAGTACCGACGTACGGGGGGAGGCTGAAGCTTTCTTT.

As DNA, the CDR3 is TGTGCCAGCAGCGCAACAGGGGCGACTAATGAAAAACTGTTTTTT. Translating it yields CASSATGATNEKLFF. J is TRBJ1-4 and V is TRBV9, with 7 bases that match TRBD1. Per germline, CDR1 SGDLS and CDR2 YYNGEE. V was clipped by 3 bases and J by 2 bases; unmatched bases: 4. The CDR3 extends over 15 amino acids.